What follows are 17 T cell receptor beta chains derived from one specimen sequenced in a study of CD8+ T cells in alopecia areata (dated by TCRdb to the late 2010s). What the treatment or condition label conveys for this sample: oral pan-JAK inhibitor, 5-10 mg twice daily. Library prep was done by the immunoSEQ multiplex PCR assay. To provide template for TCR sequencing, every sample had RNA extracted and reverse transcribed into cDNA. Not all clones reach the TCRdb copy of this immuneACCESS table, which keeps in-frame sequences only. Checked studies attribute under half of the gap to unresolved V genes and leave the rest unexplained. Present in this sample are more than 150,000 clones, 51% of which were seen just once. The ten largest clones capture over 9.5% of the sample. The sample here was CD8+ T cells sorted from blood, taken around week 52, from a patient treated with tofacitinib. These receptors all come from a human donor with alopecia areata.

The CDR3 loop is CASSDQGGSDTQYF. Written as DNA, the CDR3 is TGTGCCAGCAGTGATCAGGGTGGGTCAGATACGCAGTATTTT. This chain joins TRBV2 and TRBJ2-3, with D maybe TRBD1 (5 bases). V lost 3 bases, J lost 4 bases, and 11 bases lay in between. This CDR3 has 14 amino acids. From germline, CDR1 is SNHLY and CDR2 FYNNEI.

CDR3 protein: CASSQFMENTEAFF. CDR3 nucleotides: TGCGCCAGCAGTCAATTTATGGAGAACACTGAAGCTTTCTTT. V and J are TRBV23-1 and TRBJ1-1; D remains ambiguous. TRBV23-1 is marked as an open reading frame, function uncertain. CDR3 length equals 14 residues. V was clipped by 1 base and J by 1 base, with 7 bases between them.

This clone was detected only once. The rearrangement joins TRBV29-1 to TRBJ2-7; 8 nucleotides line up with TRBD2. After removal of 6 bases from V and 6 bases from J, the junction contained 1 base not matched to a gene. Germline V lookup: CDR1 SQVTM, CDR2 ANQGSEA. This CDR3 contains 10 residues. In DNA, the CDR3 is TGCAGCGTCGGGGGGGTCGAGCAGTACTTC. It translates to CSVGGVEQYF.

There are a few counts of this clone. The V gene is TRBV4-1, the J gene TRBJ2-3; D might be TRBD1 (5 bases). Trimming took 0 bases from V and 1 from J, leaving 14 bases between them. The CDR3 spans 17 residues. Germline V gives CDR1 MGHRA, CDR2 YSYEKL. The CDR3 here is CASSQEGRAKRTDTQYF. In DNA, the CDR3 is TGCGCCAGCAGCCAAGAGGGCAGGGCGAAACGCACAGATACGCAGTATTTT.

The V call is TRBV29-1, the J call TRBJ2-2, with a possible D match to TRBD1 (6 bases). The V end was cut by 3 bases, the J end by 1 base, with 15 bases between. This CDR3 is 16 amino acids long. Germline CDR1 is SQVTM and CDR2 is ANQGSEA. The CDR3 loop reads CSVEGDETGNTGELFF. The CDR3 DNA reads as TGCAGCGTTGAGGGAGACGAGACAGGGAACACCGGGGAGCTGTTTTTT.

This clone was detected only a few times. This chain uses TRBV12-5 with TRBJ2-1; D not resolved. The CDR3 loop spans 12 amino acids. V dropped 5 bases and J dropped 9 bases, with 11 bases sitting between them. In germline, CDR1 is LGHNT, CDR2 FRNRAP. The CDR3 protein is CASGPLAGEQFF. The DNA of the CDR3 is TGTGCTAGTGGTCCCTTAGCCGGTGAGCAGTTCTTC.

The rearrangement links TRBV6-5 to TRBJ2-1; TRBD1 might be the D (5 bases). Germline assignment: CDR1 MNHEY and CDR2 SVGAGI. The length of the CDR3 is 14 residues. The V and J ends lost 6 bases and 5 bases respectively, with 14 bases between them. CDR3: CASSQGPSNNEQFF. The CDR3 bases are TGTGCCAGCAGCCAGGGCCCGTCGAACAATGAGCAGTTCTTC.

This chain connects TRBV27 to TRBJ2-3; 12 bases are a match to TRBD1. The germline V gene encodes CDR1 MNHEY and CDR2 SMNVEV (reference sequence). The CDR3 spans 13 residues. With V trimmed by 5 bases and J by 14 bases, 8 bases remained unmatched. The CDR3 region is CASSLIGTGGLYF. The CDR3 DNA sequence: TGTGCCAGCAGTCTCATCGGGACAGGGGGCTTGTATTTT.

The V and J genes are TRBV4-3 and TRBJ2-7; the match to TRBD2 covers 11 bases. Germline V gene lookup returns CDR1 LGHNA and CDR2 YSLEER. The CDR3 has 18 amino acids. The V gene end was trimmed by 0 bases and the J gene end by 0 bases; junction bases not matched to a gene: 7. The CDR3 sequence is CASSQDLLAGVLSYEQYF. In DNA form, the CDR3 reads TGCGCCAGCAGCCAAGATCTACTAGCGGGGGTCCTCTCCTACGAGCAGTACTTC.

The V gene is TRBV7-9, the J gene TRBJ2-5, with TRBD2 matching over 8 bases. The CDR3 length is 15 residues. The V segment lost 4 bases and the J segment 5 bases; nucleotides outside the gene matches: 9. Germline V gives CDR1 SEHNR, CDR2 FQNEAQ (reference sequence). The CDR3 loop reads CASSSPGTRDETQYF. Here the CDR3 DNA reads TGTGCCAGCAGCTCCCCCGGGACTAGAGACGAGACCCAGTACTTC.

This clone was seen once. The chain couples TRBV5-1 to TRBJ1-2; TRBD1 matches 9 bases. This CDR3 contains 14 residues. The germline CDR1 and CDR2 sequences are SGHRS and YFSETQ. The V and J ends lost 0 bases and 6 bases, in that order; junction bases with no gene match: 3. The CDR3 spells CASSLGTGADGYTF. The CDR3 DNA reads TGCGCCAGCAGCTTGGGGACAGGGGCTGATGGCTACACCTTC.

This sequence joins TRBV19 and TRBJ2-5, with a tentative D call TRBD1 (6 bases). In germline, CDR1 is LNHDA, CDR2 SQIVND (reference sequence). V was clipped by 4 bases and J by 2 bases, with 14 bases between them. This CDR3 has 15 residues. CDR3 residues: CASSKDRGGQETQYF. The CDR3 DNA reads TGTGCCAGTAGTAAGGACAGAGGGGGACAAGAGACCCAGTACTTC.

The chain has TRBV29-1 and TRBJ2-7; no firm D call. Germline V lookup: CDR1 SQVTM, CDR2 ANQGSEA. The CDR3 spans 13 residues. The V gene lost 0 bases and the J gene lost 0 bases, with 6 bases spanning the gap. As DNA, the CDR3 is TGCAGCGTTGAAGATTCGGTCTCCTACGAGCAGTACTTC. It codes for CSVEDSVSYEQYF.

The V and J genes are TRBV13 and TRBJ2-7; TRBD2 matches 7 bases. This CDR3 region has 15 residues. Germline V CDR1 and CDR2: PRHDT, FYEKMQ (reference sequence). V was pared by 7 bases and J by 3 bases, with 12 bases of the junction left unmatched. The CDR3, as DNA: TGTGCCAGCACCATGGGGCCGTCGGGGGGCTACGAGCAGTACTTC. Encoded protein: CASTMGPSGGYEQYF.

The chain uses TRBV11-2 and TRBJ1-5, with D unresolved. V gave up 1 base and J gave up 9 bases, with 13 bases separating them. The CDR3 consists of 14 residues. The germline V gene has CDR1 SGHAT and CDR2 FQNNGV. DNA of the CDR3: TGTGCCAGCAGCTTAGGTTTCCGGTATTCGCCCCAGCATTTT. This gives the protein CASSLGFRYSPQHF.

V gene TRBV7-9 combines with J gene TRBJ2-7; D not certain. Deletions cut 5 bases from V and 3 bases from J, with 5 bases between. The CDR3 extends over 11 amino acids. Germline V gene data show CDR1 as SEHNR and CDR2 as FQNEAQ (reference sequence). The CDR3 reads CASSVDYEQYF. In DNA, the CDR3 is TGTGCCAGCAGCGTAGACTACGAGCAGTACTTC.

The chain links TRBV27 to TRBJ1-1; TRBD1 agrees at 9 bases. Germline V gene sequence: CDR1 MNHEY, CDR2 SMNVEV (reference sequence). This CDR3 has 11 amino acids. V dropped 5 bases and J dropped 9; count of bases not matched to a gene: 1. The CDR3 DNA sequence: TGTGCCAGCAGTGGACAGGGGAAAGCTTTCTTT. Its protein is CASSGQGKAFF.